A single sample gave rise to the 11 T cell receptor beta chains below, sequenced in a study of T cells in women clearing cervical HPV infection. Clones were sequenced by immunoSEQ multiplex PCR, and TCRdb holds only the in-frame ones, with some missing. The sample data list roughly 20,000 clones. Input material: blood buffy coat. The source of these receptors is a woman aged 18 to 75 with a cervical HPV16 infection that either progressed to CIN3+ or cleared (not recorded which).

For this clone: The CDR3 extends 3 residues past the end of the read, so its final part is completed from the germline J gene. V gene TRBV20-1 combines with J gene TRBJ2-7; the match to TRBD1 covers 8 bases. This CDR3 comprises 14 residues. Germline lookup yields CDR1 DFQATT and CDR2 SNEGSKA (reference sequence). With V trimmed by 3 bases and J by 3 bases, 7 bases remained unmatched. Incomplete CDR3 DNA: TGCAGTGCTAGGGGAGGACAGGGACTCTACGAG. Translated, it gives CSARGGQGLYE. The full CDR3 sequence reads CSARGGQGLYEQYF.

As concerns this clone: The sequenced fragment ends 3 residues before the CDR3 boundary, so the rest is inferred from the germline J gene. The chain has TRBV19 and TRBJ2-4; D gene ambiguous. Germline CDR1 and CDR2: LNHDA and SQIVND (reference sequence). With 7 bases removed from V and 0 bases from J, the gap between germline ends came to 13 bases. This CDR3 comprises 15 residues. The CDR3 bases that were read are TGTGCCAGTACAGGAACAGCCCTAGCCAAAAACATT. It is translated as CASTGTALAKNI. The CDR3 reads in full as CASTGTALAKNIQYF.

Comments on this clone: The junction differs from germline at one of its ends, possibly a read error. The DNA ends 3 residues before the CDR3 does, and the rest of the CDR3 is filled in from the germline J gene. The gene calls are TRBV4-2 and TRBJ1-1, with D hard to call. Germline V CDR1 and CDR2: LGHNA, YNFKEQ. There are 13 residues in the CDR3. The covered CDR3 bases are TGCGCCAGCAGCCAAGACGCAGGCACTGAA. Translation: CASSQDAGTE. The CDR3, in full, reads CASSQDAGTEAFF.

As for this clone: The DNA ends 3 residues before the CDR3 does, and the rest of the CDR3 is filled in from the germline J gene. The chain employs TRBV4-1 and TRBJ1-5; D is ambiguous. V gave up 0 bases and J gave up 1 base, with 10 bases separating them. Germline assignment: CDR1 MGHRA and CDR2 YSYEKL. The CDR3 runs to 16 residues. The CDR3 DNA, read in part, is TGCGCCAGCAGCCAAGATCATCGGGTCAGCAATCAGCCC. As protein: CASSQDHRVSNQP. The complete CDR3 protein is CASSQDHRVSNQPQHF.

About this clone itself: The read is 3 residues too short to cover the CDR3 end, so that end is filled in from the germline J gene. The rearrangement links TRBV11-2 to TRBJ2-3; no definite D call. Per the germline V gene, CDR1 is SGHAT and CDR2 is FQNNGV. The CDR3 has 12 amino acids. Trimming took 3 bases from V and 2 from J, leaving 3 bases between them. Here the CDR3 reads CASSFYTDTQYF. The CDR3 DNA, read in part, is TGTGCCAGCAGCTTCTACACAGATACG.

This clone is labeled medium-sized based on frequency. The read ends 3 residues shy of where the CDR3 ends; the end is completed using the germline J gene. The V and J genes are TRBV18 and TRBJ1-1, with 8 bases identical to TRBD1. CDR3 length: 14 residues. V lost 1 base to trimming and J lost 7 bases; unmatched junction nucleotides: 5. Germline assignment: CDR1 KGHSH and CDR2 LQKENI. CDR3: CASSPQGQAYEAFF. CDR3 bases read: TGTGCCAGCTCACCACAGGGACAGGCCTATGAA.

Concerning this clone: The read finishes 3 residues shy of the CDR3 end, and the germline J gene is used to complete it. V gene TRBV5-1 combines with J gene TRBJ1-2; possible D gene TRBD1, 6 bases. The V end lost 6 bases, the J end lost 2 bases, and 11 bases lay between the germline ends. This CDR3 has 13 amino acids. CDR1 is SGHRS and CDR2 is YFSETQ in the germline V gene. The CDR3 region is CASTGGENYGYTF. The sequenced part of the CDR3 DNA is TGCGCCAGCACGGGGGGCGAGAACTATGGC.

On this clone itself: Read data end 3 residues before the CDR3 end; the end is taken from the germline J gene. The chain is built from TRBV7-8 and TRBJ2-3; D remains unclear. This CDR3 region has 13 residues. The germline V and J ends were trimmed by 1 base and 2 bases, with 4 bases remaining between them. Germline CDR1 SGHVS, CDR2 FQNEAQ. CDR3 DNA, as far as it was read: TGTGCCAGCAGCTTAGGGCCCACAGATACG. It is translated as CASSLGPTDT. In full, the CDR3 is CASSLGPTDTQYF.

A note on this clone: The sequence runs out 3 residues before the end of the CDR3; the remainder is reconstructed from the germline J gene. V and J are TRBV30 and TRBJ1-4; D unresolved. CDR1 GTSNPN and CDR2 SVGIG come from the germline V gene (reference sequence). Trimming left V 3 bases short and J 8 bases short, with 10 bases between. The CDR3 totals 12 residues. The CDR3 DNA, read in part, is TGTGCCTGGAGCTTTATACGGGAAAAA. Protein: CAWSFIREK. The complete CDR3 protein is CAWSFIREKLFF.

A remark on this clone: Read sequence stops 3 residues before the CDR3 end, and the germline J gene provides the missing end. V is TRBV19 and J is TRBJ2-2, with 7 bases aligning to TRBD2. Germline trimming cut 6 bases from V and 2 bases from J; bases unmatched to any gene: 6. The CDR3 loop spans 15 amino acids. Germline values: CDR1 LNHDA, CDR2 SQIVND (reference sequence). CDR3 loop: CASSISGVNTGELFF. The DNA read from the CDR3 is TGTGCCAGTAGCATAAGCGGGGTAAACACCGGGGAG.

CDR3 sequence: CASSIDLPALGTDTQYF. The sequenced CDR3 bases are TGTGCCAGTAGTATAGATCTCCCCGCGTTGGGCACAGATACG. The rearrangement joins TRBV19 to TRBJ2-3; no clear D. From the germline J gene comes the end of the CDR3, since the read stops 3 residues before it. The CDR3 covers 17 residues. Germline V gene lookup returns CDR1 LNHDA and CDR2 SQIVND (reference sequence). V lost 0 bases and J lost 1, with 14 bases in between.